These T cell receptor beta chains were read from a single sample in a study of vaccination effects on CD4 cells after COVID-19. Only in-frame clones appear in the TCRdb table, and some are missing; sequencing was by immunoSEQ multiplex PCR. Of approximately 74,000 clones in the sample, about 70% were seen once. No antigen has been assigned to these receptors. Sequencing was performed on CD4+ T cells from PBMCs cultured with HCoV-NL63 spike peptides, taken before COVID-19 vaccination. These receptors all stem from a human donor who received a COVID-19 vaccine. CDR3s include the opening cysteine and the closing phenylalanine or tryptophan. Each record gives: clone size, J gene, D gene, V gene, CDR3 DNA, CDR3 protein. The D gene is left open where the match is weak. Not every row has a clone size; where given, it reads once, few, many or a size class.

clone_size: once; j_call: TRBJ2-2; d_call: TRBD1; v_call: TRBV7-3; cdr3_nt: TGTGCCAGCAGCTCGGGACAGGGTATTAGCACCGGGGAGCTGTTTTTT; cdr3_aa: CASSSGQGISTGELFF
clone_size: -; j_call: TRBJ1-2; d_call: -; v_call: TRBV27; cdr3_nt: TGTGCCAGCAGTCTCGGGTCGGGGGCGGGATATGGCTACACCTTC; cdr3_aa: CASSLGSGAGYGYTF
clone_size: few; j_call: TRBJ2-1; d_call: -; v_call: TRBV7-8; cdr3_nt: TGTGCCAGCAGCTTACAGAAAGGGACTGTGAGCTCCTACAATGAGCAGTTCTTC; cdr3_aa: CASSLQKGTVSSYNEQFF
clone_size: -; j_call: TRBJ2-1; d_call: -; v_call: TRBV18; cdr3_nt: TGTGCCAGTCTCACCACTAGGCAGTACAATGAGCAGTTCTTC; cdr3_aa: CASLTTRQYNEQFF
clone_size: -; j_call: TRBJ2-2; d_call: -; v_call: TRBV9; cdr3_nt: TGTGCCAGCAGCGTAGGAAGGGCCGGGGAGCTGTTTTTT; cdr3_aa: CASSVGRAGELFF
clone_size: -; j_call: TRBJ2-5; d_call: -; v_call: TRBV11-2; cdr3_nt: TGTGCCAGCAGTCCTGCTACCGATCAAGAGACCCAGTACTTC; cdr3_aa: CASSPATDQETQYF
clone_size: -; j_call: TRBJ1-2; d_call: TRBD1; v_call: TRBV4-1; cdr3_nt: TGCGCCAGCAGCCGAGAAACCACCGGGACAGCGTTTAGACACTATGGCTACACCTTC; cdr3_aa: CASSRETTGTAFRHYGYTF
clone_size: -; j_call: TRBJ2-2; d_call: -; v_call: TRBV7-9; cdr3_nt: TGTGCCAGCACCCGAGGAGGGGGCTCCTACACCGGGGAGCTGTTTTTT; cdr3_aa: CASTRGGGSYTGELFF
clone_size: -; j_call: TRBJ2-5; d_call: -; v_call: TRBV27; cdr3_nt: TGTGCCAGCAGTTCAACCAAGCGGGTGCAAGAGACCCAGTACTTC; cdr3_aa: CASSSTKRVQETQYF
clone_size: -; j_call: TRBJ1-3; d_call: -; v_call: TRBV5-6; cdr3_nt: TGTGCCAGCAGCTTGGACAGGATCTCTGGAAACACCATATATTTT; cdr3_aa: CASSLDRISGNTIYF
clone_size: -; j_call: TRBJ2-3; d_call: TRBD1; v_call: TRBV7-3; cdr3_nt: TGTGCCAGCAGCGAGAGACAGGGGAGCACAGATACGCAGTATTTT; cdr3_aa: CASSERQGSTDTQYF
clone_size: -; j_call: TRBJ1-2; d_call: -; v_call: TRBV24-1; cdr3_nt: TGTGCCACCAGTGATTCCGTGGGTGTGGGGATTAACTATGGCTACACCTTC; cdr3_aa: CATSDSVGVGINYGYTF
clone_size: once; j_call: TRBJ2-5; d_call: -; v_call: TRBV5-1; cdr3_nt: TGCGCCAGCAGCGGAAATCATGGGAATTTGGGCCAAGAGACCCAGTACTTC; cdr3_aa: CASSGNHGNLGQETQYF
clone_size: -; j_call: TRBJ2-5; d_call: -; v_call: TRBV28; cdr3_nt: TGTGCCAGCTCCAATGGGGGGCAGGAGACCCAGTACTTC; cdr3_aa: CASSNGGQETQYF